This is a list of T cell receptor beta chains from one sample in a study of blood T cell repertoires in COVID-19. Clones were sequenced by immunoSEQ multiplex PCR, and TCRdb holds only the in-frame ones, with some missing. The table has tens of thousands of clones, approximately 94% seen once. Sequenced: peripheral blood. These receptors all come from a human donor with active COVID-19. The donor label of this sample is uncertain. CDR3s include the opening cysteine and the closing phenylalanine or tryptophan. Each record gives: CDR3 DNA, CDR3 protein, clone size, J gene, D gene, V gene. A D gene is named only where the DNA matches it firmly. Clone sizes are given selectively: once, few, many, or a class where the clone is expanded.

TGTGCCAGCAGTGAAATGCTGTTTCAGGGGCGGGAGCAGTACTTC CASSEMLFQGREQYF . TRBJ2-7 . TRBV6-1
TGCGCCAGCAGCTTACAAGACATGACCTCTGGAAACACCATATATTTT CASSLQDMTSGNTIYF . TRBJ1-3 . TRBV5-1
TGTGCCAGTAGTATTGTTAGCGGGAGGGTTTCTGGCAATGAGCAGTTCTTC CASSIVSGRVSGNEQFF . TRBJ2-1 TRBD2 TRBV19
TGTGCCAGCAGCTTATTAGGTGGGGGGAGCTCCTACAATGAGCAGTTCTTC CASSLLGGGSSYNEQFF once TRBJ2-1 . TRBV7-2
TGCAGCGCCCGTTACGGGGGAACCAGCGACGAGCAGTACTTC CSARYGGTSDEQYF . TRBJ2-7 . TRBV29-1
TGTGCCAGCAGTTTATCCGGGGAGAGGGCTCAGCCCCAGCATTTT CASSLSGERAQPQHF . TRBJ1-5 . TRBV28
TGTGCCAGCAGCTTATTTCAGGGGGTATACAATGAGCAGTTCTTC CASSLFQGVYNEQFF . TRBJ2-1 TRBD1 TRBV5-5
TGTGCCAGCAGCGAGGACAGGGGAGGCTTAAAACTGTTTTTT CASSEDRGGLKLFF . TRBJ1-4 TRBD1 TRBV11-2
TGTGCCAGCAGTCCGGGACAGGGGGCAGGGGGCAATGAGCAGTTCTTC CASSPGQGAGGNEQFF few TRBJ2-1 TRBD1 TRBV3-1/TRBV3-2
TGTGCCAGCAGCCTGGAACTAGCGGGCTACGAGCAGTACTTC CASSLELAGYEQYF . TRBJ2-7 TRBD2 TRBV5-5
TGTGCCAGTAGTCGACGGGGACTTAGCGGGTCAGTCACCGGGGAGCTGTTTTTT CASSRRGLSGSVTGELFF . TRBJ2-2 TRBD2 TRBV19
TGTGCCAGCAGTTCAACCTACGAGCAGTACTTC CASSSTYEQYF . TRBJ2-7 . TRBV6-2/TRBV6-3
TGCAGCGCCTCGACAGCTCCAAGGGCCTACGAGCAGTACTTC CSASTAPRAYEQYF once TRBJ2-7 . TRBV29-1
TGTGCCAGCAGCCGGGACAACGCCGGGGAGCTGTTTTTT CASSRDNAGELFF . TRBJ2-2 . TRBV6-5
TGTGCCAGCAGTTTAGGCCGTTATGGAAACACCATATATTTT CASSLGRYGNTIYF . TRBJ1-3 . TRBV28
TGTGCCAGCAGCTTGGATCCCGAGACTAACTATGGCTACACCTTC CASSLDPETNYGYTF . TRBJ1-2 . TRBV5-6
TGTGCCAGCAGCGTATCAGTAGGACTAGCGGGAGGGAGCGACACCGGGGAGCTGTTTTTT CASSVSVGLAGGSDTGELFF . TRBJ2-2 TRBD2 TRBV9
TGTGCCAGCAGCCTCTCCGGGACCCAGTACTTC CASSLSGTQYF . TRBJ2-5 . TRBV3-1/TRBV3-2
TGTGCCAGCAGTGATCGACTCGGCCAAAACTTC CASSDRLGQNF . TRBJ2-5 . TRBV6-1
TGTGCCAGCAGTTTATCTCCCGGGGAGGTCTCACCCCTCCACTTT CASSLSPGEVSPLHF . TRBJ1-6 . TRBV27
TGCAGCGTTGAATCGGGGGGCGGCTACACCTTC CSVESGGGYTF . TRBJ1-2 . TRBV29-1
TGTGCCAGCAGTTTGTCGACAGCCAACACTGAAGCTTTCTTT CASSLSTANTEAFF . TRBJ1-1 . TRBV28
TGTGCCAGTAGCCCGGGACAGGGGGGGGTCCATCAGCCCCAGCATTTT CASSPGQGGVHQPQHF . TRBJ1-5 TRBD1 TRBV19
TGCGCCAGCAGTGAGTCTATTAACACCGGGGAGCTGTTTTTT CASSESINTGELFF . TRBJ2-2 . TRBV10-1
TGTGCCAGCAGTTCGCGGAGCGGGAGTCGGGTCGGGGAGCTGTTTTTT CASSSRSGSRVGELFF . TRBJ2-2 TRBD2 TRBV27
TGTGCCAGCACGGGGGTAGGGGAGACCCAGTACTTC CASTGVGETQYF . TRBJ2-5 . TRBV27
TGTGCCAGCAGCTTAGCCTCAGGGGCCGGAAACACCATATATTTT CASSLASGAGNTIYF . TRBJ1-3 . TRBV7-9
TGTGCCAGCTCACCATTTACAGGGGGGGACGAGCAGTACTTC CASSPFTGGDEQYF . TRBJ2-7 . TRBV18
TGTGCCAGCAGCGAACTCCAGGGGAAGACTAATGAAAAACTGTTTTTT CASSELQGKTNEKLFF . TRBJ1-4 . TRBV11-3
TGTGCCAGCAGCTTAGTAGAGAACACTGAAGCTTTCTTT CASSLVENTEAFF . TRBJ1-1 . TRBV7-8
TGTGCCAGCAGCGCCTGGGACAGCTCTGGAAACACCATATATTTT CASSAWDSSGNTIYF . TRBJ1-3 TRBD1 TRBV9
TGTGCCAGCAGCTTGTCAGGGACTGCTAACTATGGCTACACCTTC CASSLSGTANYGYTF few TRBJ1-2 . TRBV5-6
TGTGCCAGCAGTTATTATGGCAGGGGATCCGAGCAGTACTTC CASSYYGRGSEQYF . TRBJ2-7 . TRBV6-2/TRBV6-3
TGTGCCAGCAGTAAATGGACTAGCGGGGGGGCCCTGAATGAGCAGTTCTTC CASSKWTSGGALNEQFF . TRBJ2-1 TRBD2 TRBV6-8
TGTGCCAGCAGCCAAGTAATCGGGACCCAGTACTTC CASSQVIGTQYF . TRBJ2-5 . TRBV3-1/TRBV3-2
TGTGCCAGCTCACCAGGGATAGCGGGAGTGAACACCGGGGAGCTGTTTTTT CASSPGIAGVNTGELFF . TRBJ2-2 TRBD2 TRBV18
TGCAGCGTTGAAGAAATAGCGGGGGCGGGGGATGAGCAGTTCTTC CSVEEIAGAGDEQFF . TRBJ2-1 TRBD2 TRBV29-1
TGTGCCAGCAGCCTAGGGGCTAGCGGCAATGAGCAGTTCTTC CASSLGASGNEQFF . TRBJ2-1 TRBD2 TRBV7-2
TGTGCCACCAATGATCCCGCTAGCGTGAATAAGGATACGCAGTATTTT CATNDPASVNKDTQYF . TRBJ2-3 . TRBV24-1
TGCAGTGCTAGTGGGGACAGGGAGGCCGAGCAGTACTTC CSASGDREAEQYF . TRBJ2-7 TRBD1 TRBV20-1